This T cell receptor beta chain is from a study of cytomegalovirus exposure and HLA in healthy donors. Whole-study context: Among the roughly 400 donors who were genotyped, about 79% fell in the genetic ancestry cluster that is associated with self-reported Caucasian donors. Study observations and caveats: Being productive about 87% or about 30% of the time was typical of most TCR beta V segments in an earlier analysis.

This clone occurred once. As yet, its antigen is unknown. J was trimmed by 1 base and V by 5 bases; bases with no gene match: 5. CDR3 size: 16 residues. Per germline, CDR1 SNHLY and CDR2 FYNNEI. 13 Jbeta primers and 60 Vbeta primers were used for the PCR. Produced via immunoSEQ multiplex PCR; TCRdb's table is partial and in-frame only. The table lists roughly 150,000 clones, approximately 79% of them singletons. This chain joins TRBV2 and TRBJ2-2, with 9 nucleotides matching TRBD1. Sequencing used PBMCs. The receptor was derived from a male donor in good health and CMV-seronegative. CDR3 residues: CASSQEGQGNTGELFF. The CDR3 nucleotides are TGTGCCAGCAGTCAGGAGGGACAGGGGAACACCGGGGAGCTGTTTTTT. Drawing the rest from reference TRBV2 and TRBJ2-2, the complete variable domain is EPEVTQTPSHQVTQMGQEVILRCVPISNHLYFYWYRQILGQKVEFLVSFYNNEISEKSEIFDDQFSVERPDGSNFTLKIRSTKLEDSAMYFCASSQEGQGNTGELFFGEGSRLTVL.